One sample yielded the 27 T cell receptor beta chains listed below, sequenced in a study of shared clonotypes between healthy human individuals. The assay was immunoSEQ multiplex PCR, and TCRdb's table has in-frame clones only and misses some. The table records around 2.1 million clones, around 95% of them present only once. The sequencing sample was made of naive CD4+ T cells sorted from blood. Described subset: CD45RA+ positively selected. These receptors were taken from a man aged 18-30 years in good health.

The chain carries TRBV28 and TRBJ2-3; 8 nucleotides line up with TRBD2. The CDR3 runs 16 residues. After removal of 2 bases from V and 1 base from J, the junction contained 5 bases not matched to a gene. CDR1 and CDR2 from the germline V gene are MDHEN and SYDVKM. DNA for the CDR3: TGTGCCAGCAGTTTAGCCAGCGGGGGTGGCACAGATACGCAGTATTTT. It codes for CASSLASGGGTDTQYF.

The rearrangement joins TRBV19 to TRBJ2-5; 7 bases are shared with TRBD1. Per germline, CDR1 LNHDA and CDR2 SQIVND (reference sequence). The trim removed 5 bases at V and 3 bases at J, leaving 3 bases unmatched. The CDR3 length is 13 residues. The CDR3 DNA reads as TGTGCCAGTAGTTGGGGACAGAAAGAGACCCAGTACTTC. Translation: CASSWGQKETQYF.

This chain joins TRBV6-1 and TRBJ2-7; 7 bases are shared with TRBD2. The CDR3 has 14 residues. V gave up 2 bases and J gave up 6 bases; unmatched junction bases: 7. Germline CDR1 reads MNHNS; CDR2 reads SASEGT. CDR3 sequence reads: CASSEQGGYSEQYF. The CDR3 bases are TGTGCCAGCAGTGAACAGGGAGGGTACTCCGAGCAGTACTTC.

The chain combines TRBV7-2 with TRBJ2-7; 10 nucleotides line up with TRBD1. This CDR3 region has 15 residues. Germline CDR1 SGHTA, CDR2 FQGNSA. V shed 5 bases and J 7 bases; nucleotides not matched to a gene: 11. CDR3 DNA: TGTGCCAGCAGCACCCGGACAGGGGGTTCGTCTGAGCAGTACTTC. Its protein is CASSTRTGGSSEQYF.

The chain joins TRBV7-9 to TRBJ2-7; D is ambiguous. The CDR3 totals 15 residues. Per the germline V gene, CDR1 is SEHNR and CDR2 is FQNEAQ (reference sequence). The V and J ends lost 0 bases and 6 bases respectively, with 15 bases between them. In nucleotides, the CDR3 is TGTGCCAGCAGCTTAGCCGCTGGAACTACGGCCGAGCAGTACTTC. As protein: CASSLAAGTTAEQYF.

As DNA, the CDR3 is TGTGCCAGTAGTCAGCGCATGAACACCGGGGAGCTGTTTTTT. This codes for CASSQRMNTGELFF. The gene calls are TRBV19 and TRBJ2-2; D not certain. The CDR3 runs 14 residues. Germline V gene sequence: CDR1 LNHDA, CDR2 SQIVND (reference sequence). V was shortened by 5 bases and J by 1 base, with 8 bases between the two germline ends.

This chain links TRBV14 with TRBJ2-7; 8 positions agree with TRBD2. This CDR3 is 15 amino acids long. CDR1 SGHDN and CDR2 FVKESK come from the germline V gene. V dropped 1 base and J dropped 1; count of bases not matched to a gene: 3. The CDR3 here is CASSQVTSGSYEQYF. The CDR3 region has the DNA TGTGCCAGCAGCCAAGTAACTAGCGGATCCTACGAGCAGTACTTC.

The chain combines TRBV30 with TRBJ1-6; the match to TRBD1 covers 7 bases. Per germline, CDR1 GTSNPN and CDR2 SVGIG (reference sequence). The CDR3 is made up of 15 amino acids. V shed 5 bases and J 0 bases; nucleotides not matched to a gene: 4. The CDR3 sequence: CAWASGGSYNSPLHF. In nucleotides, the CDR3 is TGTGCCTGGGCTTCAGGGGGCTCCTATAATTCACCCCTCCACTTT. The complete variable domain, with remaining parts taken from reference TRBV30 and TRBJ1-6, reads SQTIHQWPATLVQPVGSPLSLECTVEGTSNPNLYWYRQAAGRGLQLLFYSVGIGQISSEVPQNLSASRPQDRQFILSSKKLLLSDSGFYLCAWASGGSYNSPLHFGNGTRLTVT.

V and J are TRBV27 and TRBJ1-1; D might be TRBD1 (5 bases). The CDR3 length is 14 residues. Germline V CDR1 and CDR2: MNHEY, SMNVEV (reference sequence). Deletions cut 5 bases from V and 4 bases from J, with 14 bases between. DNA of the CDR3: TGTGCCAGCAGTCCCCTGGGCGGGGGCACTGAAGCTTTCTTT. It specifies CASSPLGGGTEAFF.

A word on this clone: The same CDR3 arises from other DNA sequences in this sample as well. The chain carries TRBV7-9 and TRBJ2-5, with 7 nucleotides matching TRBD1. Trimming removed 3 bases from V and 4 bases from J; junction bases left unmatched: 2. Germline lookup yields CDR1 SEHNR and CDR2 FQNEAQ (reference sequence). The CDR3 is 13 amino acids. CDR3 nucleotide sequence: TGTGCCAGCAGCTTGTCAGGGGGAGAGACCCAGTACTTC. Protein sequence: CASSLSGGETQYF.

Remarks on this clone: The sample contains more than one DNA sequence encoding this CDR3. The chain employs TRBV5-1 and TRBJ2-2; no clear D. CDR1 and CDR2 from the germline V gene are SGHRS and YFSETQ. This CDR3 contains 13 residues. V was shortened by 0 bases and J by 1 base, with 1 base between the two germline ends. DNA of the CDR3: TGCGCCAGCAGCTTGGTGAACACCGGGGAGCTGTTTTTT. Translated, it gives CASSLVNTGELFF.

With regard to this clone: Within the sample, other DNA sequences also encode this same CDR3. V is TRBV11-2 and J is TRBJ1-3; TRBD1 is a possible D gene (5 bases). The germline V gene has CDR1 SGHAT and CDR2 FQNNGV. The CDR3 sequence is 14 residues long. Between the trimmed V and J ends, which lost 5 bases and 0 bases, there was a span of 8 bases. The DNA of the CDR3 is TGTGCCAGCAGCCAGACAGACTCTGGAAACACCATATATTTT. This sequence encodes CASSQTDSGNTIYF.

This chain joins TRBV4-3 and TRBJ2-5, with 8 bases fitting TRBD2. Germline CDR1 is LGHNA and CDR2 is YSLEER. The J segment lost 2 bases and the V segment lost 0 bases, leaving 5 bases of the junction unmatched. The CDR3 loop spans 16 amino acids. The chain's CDR3 is CASSQEGGGLQETQYF. The CDR3 DNA reads TGCGCCAGCAGCCAAGAGGGCGGGGGGCTACAAGAGACCCAGTACTTC.

This chain joins TRBV6-6 and TRBJ2-7, with D perhaps given as TRBD1 or TRBD2 (6 bases each). The ends were cut back, 9 bases at V and 2 bases at J, with 14 bases in the middle. Germline V gene lookup returns CDR1 MNHNY and CDR2 SVGAGI (reference sequence). The CDR3 is 13 amino acids. Here the CDR3 DNA reads TGTGCCAGTCGAGGGCGGGACACCTACGAGCAGTACTTC. Translation gives CASRGRDTYEQYF.

This sequence joins TRBV18 and TRBJ2-7; D might be TRBD1 or TRBD2, each matching 5 bases. V lost 3 bases, J lost 6 bases, and 15 bases lay in between. CDR3 length equals 14 residues. CDR1 and CDR2 from the germline V gene are KGHSH and LQKENI. The DNA for the CDR3 is TGTGCCAGCTCACCCCGGGATGGGGCTGGCGAGCAGTACTTC. Translating gives CASSPRDGAGEQYF.

In regard to this clone: At the DNA level, this CDR3 is encoded by other sequences in the same sample as well. The rearrangement links TRBV5-1 to TRBJ2-7, with TRBD2 identical over 9 bases. The CDR3 loop spans 13 amino acids. V shed 2 bases and J 4 bases; nucleotides not matched to a gene: 1. CDR1 is SGHRS, CDR2 YFSETQ, per germline. The CDR3 reads CASSFSGSYEQYF. For the CDR3, the DNA is TGCGCCAGCAGCTTTAGCGGGAGTTACGAGCAGTACTTC.

There are a few counts of this clone. This chain uses TRBV4-1 with TRBJ1-5, with D unresolved. This CDR3 spans 13 amino acids. The ends were cut back, 1 base at V and 5 bases at J, with 6 bases in the middle. Germline CDR1 is MGHRA and CDR2 is YSYEKL. As DNA, the CDR3 is TGCGCCAGCAGCCAAGGAGTCTATCAGCCCCAGCATTTT. Residues: CASSQGVYQPQHF.

About this clone itself: Other DNA sequences in this specimen translate into the identical CDR3. The chain employs TRBV19 and TRBJ2-5; 7 positions match TRBD1. V was clipped by 1 base and J by 2 bases; unmatched bases: 1. The CDR3 extends over 14 amino acids. Germline assignment: CDR1 LNHDA and CDR2 SQIVND (reference sequence). CDR3 loop: CASSIAGGQETQYF. The CDR3 DNA is TGTGCCAGTAGTATAGCAGGGGGACAAGAGACCCAGTACTTC.

Notes on this clone: This specimen includes other DNA sequences encoding the same CDR3. V usage is TRBV6-5 and J usage is TRBJ2-5; D tentatively fits TRBD1 or TRBD2 (5 bases each). There are 14 residues in the CDR3. Germline V gene data show CDR1 as MNHEY and CDR2 as SVGAGI. V lost 0 bases to trimming and J lost 5 bases, with 10 bases between them. The CDR3 is CASSYSTGRETQYF. CDR3 bases: TGTGCCAGCAGTTACTCAACGGGACGGGAGACCCAGTACTTC.

CDR3 nucleotides: TGTGCCAGCAGGGGTAGCGGGCCCTTCTACGAGCAGTACTTC. This codes for CASRGSGPFYEQYF. The gene calls are TRBV27 and TRBJ2-7, with TRBD2 matching over 7 bases. CDR1 and CDR2 (germline): MNHEY, SMNVEV (reference sequence). After removal of 6 bases from V and 3 bases from J, the junction contained 8 bases not matched to a gene. This CDR3 region has 14 residues.

V gene TRBV6-6 combines with J gene TRBJ2-7; 9 bases line up with TRBD1. V lost 6 bases to trimming and J lost 2 bases; unmatched junction nucleotides: 11. The CDR3 covers 16 residues. Germline CDR1 MNHNY, CDR2 SVGAGI (reference sequence). The CDR3 DNA sequence: TGTGCCAGCAGCTACGGGACAGGGAAAGGGACCTACGAGCAGTACTTC. This gives the protein CASSYGTGKGTYEQYF.

About this clone: This same CDR3 is encoded by further DNA sequences in the sample. This chain links TRBV30 with TRBJ2-3; D gene uncertain. CDR3 length equals 10 residues. CDR1 is GTSNPN and CDR2 is SVGIG in the germline V gene (reference sequence). V gave up 4 bases and J gave up 4 bases, with 3 bases separating them. Here the CDR3 DNA reads TGTGCCTGGACTGCAGATACGCAGTATTTT. Translated: CAWTADTQYF.

J is TRBJ2-7 and V is TRBV28; D perhaps matches TRBD1 (6 bases). V lost 6 bases, J lost 3 bases, and 15 bases lay in between. There are 14 residues in the CDR3. CDR1 and CDR2 from the germline V gene are MDHEN and SYDVKM. CDR3 in amino acids: CASSPYRDNYEQYF. The CDR3 DNA follows: TGTGCCAGCAGCCCATACCGGGACAACTACGAGCAGTACTTC.

This clone has just one count. V and J are TRBV6-1 and TRBJ2-7, with 8 bases that match TRBD1. The junction had 8 bases not matched to a gene; V was cut back by 6 bases and J by 4 bases. The CDR3 is 14 residues long. Per germline, CDR1 MNHNS and CDR2 SASEGT. CDR3 sequence (DNA): TGTGCCAGCAGCCAAGGGCAGGGGGCTTACGAGCAGTACTTC. It translates to CASSQGQGAYEQYF.

The chain recombines TRBV27 with TRBJ2-7; 9 bases align to TRBD2. The germline V gene encodes CDR1 MNHEY and CDR2 SMNVEV (reference sequence). J lost 1 base, V lost 6 bases, and 7 bases had no gene match. The CDR3 contains 15 residues. The CDR3 nucleotides are TGTGCCAGCAGAGGGACTAGCATAGGGTCCTACGAGCAGTACTTC. As protein: CASRGTSIGSYEQYF.

This chain uses TRBV11-2 with TRBJ1-2; 8 bases line up with TRBD1. Germline V lookup: CDR1 SGHAT, CDR2 FQNNGV. V lost 0 bases to trimming and J lost 6 bases; unmatched junction nucleotides: 12. CDR3 size: 17 residues. CDR3 bases: TGTGCCAGCAGCTTAGATCTGATGGACGCAGGGGGCGATGGCTACACCTTC. It encodes CASSLDLMDAGGDGYTF.

This clone was counted once. The chain combines TRBV5-6 with TRBJ1-6; 8 bases match TRBD1. Germline V gives CDR1 SGHDT, CDR2 YYEEEE. The CDR3 runs to 16 residues. V gave up 2 bases and J gave up 4 bases; unmatched junction bases: 5. Here the CDR3 reads CASSFLGTGYNSPLHF. The CDR3 DNA reads as TGTGCCAGCAGCTTTTTAGGGACAGGATATAATTCACCCCTCCACTTT.